A selection of T cell receptor beta chains follows, all from one sample in a study of cytomegalovirus exposure and HLA in healthy donors. Libraries were prepared by immunoSEQ multiplex PCR; TCRdb keeps only in-frame clonotypes and omits some of them. This sample carries approximately 180,000 clones, 75% to 85% of them seen once, and the ten largest clones take just under 5%. Sequenced input: PBMCs. These receptors were taken from a woman between 18 and 29 years old in good health and CMV-seropositive. Each CDR3 is given with its conserved first and last residue. The order of the fields is V gene, clone size, J gene, D gene, CDR3 DNA, CDR3 protein. The D gene is left open where the match is weak. Some rows have no size entry. The others give once, few or many, or a class for an expanded clone.

>TRBV27|.|TRBJ2-3|TRBD1
TGTGCCAGCAGTTTAGACAGGGGTAGCACAGATACGCAGTATTTT
CASSLDRGSTDTQYF
>TRBV2|.|TRBJ2-7|TRBD1
TGTGCCAGCAGGAGACAGGGTGACGAGCAGTACTTC
CASRRQGDEQYF
>TRBV5-1|.|TRBJ2-1|TRBD2
TGCGCCAGCCGCGGGACTAGCGGCAACAATGAGCAGTTCTTC
CASRGTSGNNEQFF
>TRBV10-3|.|TRBJ1-2|.
TGTGCCATCAGCCCAGGGGAAGGCTACACCTTC
CAISPGEGYTF
>TRBV4-1|.|TRBJ2-5|TRBD2
TGCGCCAGCAGCCAAATCAGCGGGGGGGTAGAGACCCAGTACTTC
CASSQISGGVETQYF
>TRBV7-6|.|TRBJ1-1|TRBD1
TGTGCCAGCAGCTTTGGGACAGCCACTGAAGCTTTCTTT
CASSFGTATEAFF
>TRBV7-2|few|TRBJ2-2|TRBD1
TGTGCCAGCAGCTTATACAGGGGGAACACCGGGGAGCTGTTTTTT
CASSLYRGNTGELFF
>TRBV11-2|.|TRBJ2-3|TRBD2
TGTGCCAGCAGCTCTAGCGGGGGAAGAGATACGCAGTATTTT
CASSSSGGRDTQYF
>TRBV25-1|.|TRBJ2-6|TRBD1
TGTGCCAGCTCCGGACAGGGGCTCGGGGCCAACGTCCTGACTTTC
CASSGQGLGANVLTF
>TRBV6-5|.|TRBJ2-5|TRBD1
TGTGCCAGCAGTTGGACAGGCCAAGAGACCCAGTACTTC
CASSWTGQETQYF
>TRBV13|.|TRBJ1-3|TRBD1
TGTGCCAGCAGCCTCCCGACAGGGGGTGCTGGAAACACCATATATTTT
CASSLPTGGAGNTIYF
>TRBV6-1|once|TRBJ2-7|.
TGTGCCAGCAGTGTACGAGTTGGGAGCTCCTACGAGCAGTACTTC
CASSVRVGSSYEQYF
>TRBV6-5|few|TRBJ1-3|.
TGTGCCAGCAGACCTAGGGGATTCTCTGGAAACACCATATATTTT
CASRPRGFSGNTIYF
>TRBV7-2|.|TRBJ2-5|.
TGTGCCAGCAGCTCGCGGAAGCCCCCCTGGGAGACCCAGTACTTC
CASSSRKPPWETQYF
>TRBV27|.|TRBJ1-1|.
TGTGCCAGCAGTTTATCCCGCCTACGGGGAACTGAAGCTTTCTTT
CASSLSRLRGTEAFF
>TRBV9|.|TRBJ2-2|.
TGTGCCAGCAGCGTAGCGGCAGGGTACACCGGGGAGCTGTTTTTT
CASSVAAGYTGELFF
>TRBV2|.|TRBJ2-1|TRBD1
TGTGCCAGCAATGGCAGGGGGCTGTCAAGGTACAATGAGCAGTTCTTC
CASNGRGLSRYNEQFF
>TRBV2|.|TRBJ1-4|TRBD1
TGTGCCAGCAGTTTTCCAACCGACAGGGGTGAAAAACTGTTTTTT
CASSFPTDRGEKLFF
>TRBV5-4|.|TRBJ2-1|.
TGTGCCAGCAGCTTTATCTCGCGGGAGCAGTTCTTC
CASSFISREQFF
>TRBV2|.|TRBJ1-1|.
TGTGCCAGCAGTGTTTCGGGGGTGAACACTGAAGCTTTCTTT
CASSVSGVNTEAFF
>TRBV19|.|TRBJ2-6|TRBD2
TGTGCCAGTACCTGGCGGGGGGGCGCTGGGGCCAACGTCCTGACTTTC
CASTWRGGAGANVLTF
>TRBV4-1|.|TRBJ1-6|TRBD1
TGCGCCAGCAGCCAGGACAGGTATAATTCACCCCTCCACTTT
CASSQDRYNSPLHF
>TRBV27|.|TRBJ2-1|.
TGTGCCAGCAGTTTATCTAACTACAATGAGCAGTTCTTC
CASSLSNYNEQFF
>TRBV27|.|TRBJ2-7|.
TGTGCCAGCAGTCCTTCGGACAGTCCACTCTACGAGCAGTACTTC
CASSPSDSPLYEQYF
>TRBV7-9|.|TRBJ2-5|.
TGTTCCAGCAGCCCCGTCCAAGAGACCCAGTACTTC
CSSSPVQETQYF